A single sample is the source of the 28 T cell receptor beta chains below, sequenced in a study of Ad26.COV2.S vaccination and SARS-CoV-2 variants. TCRdb's copy holds only in-frame clones and misses some; the assay was immunoSEQ multiplex PCR. The table lists around 370,000 clones, just over 90% of them singletons. The specimen was peripheral blood, collected after recovery from COVID-19. The receptors come from a human donor who had recovered from COVID-19.

This clone appeared once. The chain uses TRBV7-2 and TRBJ1-5, with TRBD1 matching 9 bases. CDR1 is SGHTA, CDR2 FQGNSA, per germline. V trimming: 4 bases; J trimming: 3 bases; junction bases outside the gene matches: 4. The CDR3 sequence is 15 residues long. Here the CDR3 DNA reads TGTGCCAGCAGCTCGGGGACAGGGAACAATCAGCCCCAGCATTTT. Its translation is CASSSGTGNNQPQHF.

The chain combines TRBV6-2 or TRBV6-3 with TRBJ2-7; 9 nucleotides align to TRBD1. V shed 5 bases and J 3 bases; nucleotides not matched to a gene: 8. CDR3 length: 15 amino acids. Germline V gene sequence: CDR1 MNHEY, CDR2 SVGEGT. CDR3 coding DNA: TGTGCCAGCAGTCTAAACAGGGGGCGAGTCTACGAGCAGTACTTC. Protein product: CASSLNRGRVYEQYF.

The chain combines TRBV9 with TRBJ2-3; 7 nucleotides agree with TRBD2. V was clipped by 7 bases and J by 0 bases; unmatched bases: 11. The CDR3 is made up of 16 amino acids. Germline V lookup: CDR1 SGDLS, CDR2 YYNGEE. CDR3 in DNA: TGTGCCAGCTGGAGCGGGGCCAGCTCTAGCACAGATACGCAGTATTTT. As protein: CASWSGASSSTDTQYF.

This clone appeared a single time. The rearrangement links TRBV20-1 to TRBJ2-7; 11 nucleotides agree with TRBD2. The V gene's germline CDR1 is DFQATT and CDR2 SNEGSKA (reference sequence). This CDR3 region has 14 residues. The J segment lost 3 bases and the V segment lost 3 bases, leaving 4 bases of the junction unmatched. The DNA of the CDR3 is TGCAGTGCTAGTTCGACTAGCGGGGTCTACGAGCAGTACTTC. This codes for CSASSTSGVYEQYF.

This chain joins TRBV4-1 and TRBJ1-1, with 8 positions matching TRBD1. CDR3 length: 18 residues. Trimming cost V 1 base and J 1 base; bases outside gene matches: 11. The germline CDR1 and CDR2 sequences are MGHRA and YSYEKL. This CDR3 is CASSQVGQGAWRNTEAFF. The CDR3 DNA follows: TGCGCCAGCAGCCAAGTAGGTCAGGGGGCGTGGAGGAACACTGAAGCTTTCTTT.

The chain is built from TRBV11-2 and TRBJ2-7; maybe TRBD1 (6 bases). The CDR3 loop spans 16 amino acids. CDR1 and CDR2 from the germline V gene are SGHAT and FQNNGV. V gave up 5 bases and J gave up 9 bases, with 26 bases separating them. CDR3 amino acids: CASSKRGVGGSDPQYF. The DNA of the CDR3 is TGTGCCAGCAGCAAACGCGGAGTAGGGGGTTCGGATCCGCAGTACTTC. The full variable domain, rest sourced from reference TRBV11-2 and TRBJ2-7, is EAGVAQSPRYKIIEKRQSVAFWCNPISGHATLYWYQQILGQGPKLLIQFQNNGVVDDSQLPKDRFSAERLKGVDSTLKIQPAKLEDSAVYLCASSKRGVGGSDPQYFGPGTRLTVT.

A word on this clone: Other DNA sequences in this sample translate to the same CDR3. This chain connects TRBV10-1 to TRBJ2-2; no reliable D call. CDR3 length: 13 residues. CDR1 and CDR2 from the germline V gene are WNHNN and SYGVQD (reference sequence). V was shortened by 5 bases and J by 4 bases, with 8 bases between the two germline ends. DNA for the CDR3: TGCGCCAGCAGTCCCCAAGGCACCGGGGAGCTGTTTTTT. This sequence encodes CASSPQGTGELFF.

The DNA of the CDR3 is TGTGCCAGTAGTACAGGGAAAGGGGGTTCACCCCTCCACTTT. Translating gives CASSTGKGGSPLHF. V and J are TRBV19 and TRBJ1-6, with a possible D match to TRBD1 (6 bases). CDR1 is LNHDA and CDR2 is SQIVND in the germline V gene (reference sequence). Trimming removed 4 bases at V and 9 bases at J, with 13 bases between. The CDR3 is 14 residues long.

The chain couples TRBV12-5 to TRBJ1-5; 7 bases match TRBD1. V was pared by 2 bases and J by 0 bases, with 7 bases of the junction left unmatched. The CDR3 extends over 17 amino acids. The V gene's germline CDR1 is LGHNT and CDR2 FRNRAP. The CDR3 region is CASGLLRGQSSNQPQHF. CDR3 nucleotide sequence: TGTGCTAGTGGTTTGCTTCGGGGACAGAGTAGCAATCAGCCCCAGCATTTT.

The chain uses TRBV5-6 and TRBJ1-4; 7 nucleotides align to TRBD1. Germline loops: CDR1 SGHDT, CDR2 YYEEEE. The length of the CDR3 is 14 residues. The V gene end was trimmed by 3 bases and the J gene end by 5 bases; junction bases not matched to a gene: 4. CDR3 amino acids: CASSSQGGNEKLFF. Here the CDR3 DNA reads TGTGCCAGCAGCTCCCAGGGGGGGAATGAAAAACTGTTTTTT. The full variable domain, rest sourced from reference TRBV5-6 and TRBJ1-4, is DAGVTQSPTHLIKTRGQQVTLRCSPKSGHDTVSWYQQALGQGPQFIFQYYEEEERQRGNFPDRFSGHQFPNYSSELNVNALLLGDSALYLCASSSQGGNEKLFFGSGTQLSVL.

This clone was found once. The chain joins TRBV29-1 to TRBJ2-3, with D perhaps TRBD1 or TRBD2 (5 bases each). V lost 7 bases and J 4 bases, leaving 18 bases between the germline ends. The CDR3 spans 14 residues. Germline CDR1 is SQVTM and CDR2 is ANQGSEA. The CDR3 loop reads CSAQNEGRADTQYF. DNA for the CDR3: TGCAGCGCCCAGAATGAGGGGCGCGCAGATACGCAGTATTTT.

V usage is TRBV7-2 and J usage is TRBJ2-2; 7 bases line up with TRBD1. V lost 3 bases and J lost 5; bases outside the gene matches: 3. Germline lookup yields CDR1 SGHTA and CDR2 FQGNSA. CDR3 length: 14 residues. The CDR3 DNA is TGTGCCAGCAGCTTCGACAGGGATACCGGGGAGCTGTTTTTT. This encodes CASSFDRDTGELFF. Drawing the rest from reference TRBV7-2 and TRBJ2-2, the complete variable domain is GAGVSQSPSNKVTEKGKDVELRCDPISGHTALYWYRQSLGQGLEFLIYFQGNSAPDKSGLPSDRFSAERTGGSVSTLTIQRTQQEDSAVYLCASSFDRDTGELFFGEGSRLTVL.

The J gene is TRBJ2-7, the V gene TRBV6-5, with 9 bases aligning to TRBD2. The CDR3 runs to 15 residues. The germline gives CDR1 MNHEY, CDR2 SVGAGI. V lost 5 bases and J lost 6; bases outside the gene matches: 11. CDR3 sequence reads: CASSPSGGGAVEQYF. The CDR3 DNA reads TGTGCCAGCAGTCCCTCCGGCGGGGGGGCAGTCGAGCAGTACTTC.

This chain joins TRBV2 and TRBJ1-4, with D maybe TRBD1 (6 bases). Germline V gene data show CDR1 as SNHLY and CDR2 as FYNNEI. Trimming removed 6 bases at V and 8 bases at J, with 19 bases between. This CDR3 has 15 amino acids. The CDR3 here is CASSLMGAVGEKLFF. The CDR3 DNA reads TGTGCCAGCAGCCTCATGGGGGCAGTAGGGGAAAAACTGTTTTTT. The full variable domain, with the rest looked up from reference TRBV2 and TRBJ1-4, is EPEVTQTPSHQVTQMGQEVILRCVPISNHLYFYWYRQILGQKVEFLVSFYNNEISEKSEIFDDQFSVERPDGSNFTLKIRSTKLEDSAMYFCASSLMGAVGEKLFFGSGTQLSVL.

This chain links TRBV9 with TRBJ1-2; the D gene is possibly TRBD1 (6 bases). Per germline, CDR1 SGDLS and CDR2 YYNGEE. This CDR3 contains 14 residues. V was shortened by 3 bases and J by 3 bases, with 12 bases between the two germline ends. As DNA, the CDR3 is TGTGCCAGCAGCGCCCCGGGGGGCGACTATGGCTACACCTTC. The encoded protein is CASSAPGGDYGYTF.

The chain is built from TRBV19 and TRBJ1-2; D might be TRBD1 (5 bases). With 4 bases removed from V and 4 bases from J, the gap between germline ends came to 13 bases. Germline V lookup: CDR1 LNHDA, CDR2 SQIVND (reference sequence). CDR3 length equals 14 residues. CDR3 protein: CASSTPGLLYGYTF. The DNA of the CDR3 is TGTGCCAGTAGTACGCCGGGGCTTCTCTATGGCTACACCTTC.

This rearrangement joins TRBV6-6 to TRBJ2-2, with D possibly being TRBD1 (5 bases). This CDR3 has 14 amino acids. V was clipped by 7 bases and J by 1 base, with 10 bases between them. Germline V gene sequence: CDR1 MNHNY, CDR2 SVGAGI (reference sequence). The CDR3 DNA reads TGTGCCAGCATCCTCCAGGGGAACACCGGGGAGCTGTTTTTT. As protein: CASILQGNTGELFF.

This clone has a single count. CDR3 residues: CASSLRESNSPLHF. Here the CDR3 DNA reads TGTGCCAGCAGCTTAAGGGAGTCTAATTCACCCCTCCACTTT. The gene calls are TRBV5-5 and TRBJ1-6; D is unclear. The germline gives CDR1 SGHKS, CDR2 YYEKEE (reference sequence). Trimming shortened V by 2 bases and J by 6 bases, and 9 bases separated the two germline ends. The CDR3 length is 14 residues.

The chain joins TRBV18 to TRBJ2-5; D is undetermined. Germline V gene lookup returns CDR1 KGHSH and CDR2 LQKENI. CDR3 size: 12 residues. V was clipped by 3 bases and J by 3 bases, with 5 bases between them. CDR3 sequence (DNA): TGTGCCAGCTCACCTACGAAAGAGACCCAGTACTTC. Translated, it gives CASSPTKETQYF.

This rearrangement joins TRBV2 to TRBJ1-5, with D perhaps TRBD1 (6 bases). Trimming stripped 2 bases from V and 7 bases from J, with 12 bases between. This CDR3 spans 14 amino acids. Germline-derived CDR1 and CDR2 are SNHLY and FYNNEI. The CDR3 spells CASSERRGSQPQHF. The CDR3 coding sequence is TGTGCCAGCAGTGAAAGGAGGGGGAGCCAGCCCCAGCATTTT. Variable domain in full (rest from reference TRBV2 and TRBJ1-5): EPEVTQTPSHQVTQMGQEVILRCVPISNHLYFYWYRQILGQKVEFLVSFYNNEISEKSEIFDDQFSVERPDGSNFTLKIRSTKLEDSAMYFCASSERRGSQPQHFGDGTRLSIL.

This chain links TRBV19 with TRBJ2-7; either TRBD1 or TRBD2 may fit D (5 bases each). Per the germline V gene, CDR1 is LNHDA and CDR2 is SQIVND (reference sequence). V shed 3 bases and J shed 2 bases, with 20 bases lying between them. The CDR3 has 17 amino acids. This chain's CDR3 is CASSIGSEGQGAYEQYF. The DNA for the CDR3 is TGTGCCAGTAGTATTGGTTCTGAGGGGCAGGGAGCCTACGAGCAGTACTTC.

The gene calls are TRBV7-8 and TRBJ2-6, with D perhaps TRBD1 (5 bases). Trimming shortened V by 5 bases and J by 0 bases, and 14 bases separated the two germline ends. The V gene's germline CDR1 is SGHVS and CDR2 FQNEAQ. There are 17 residues in the CDR3. The CDR3 coding sequence is TGTGCCAGCAGCCGGAGACAGACCAACTCTGGGGCCAACGTCCTGACTTTC. This encodes CASSRRQTNSGANVLTF.

V is TRBV5-1 and J is TRBJ2-7; 9 nucleotides agree with TRBD1. The length of the CDR3 is 14 residues. The V segment lost 4 bases and the J segment 2 bases; nucleotides outside the gene matches: 4. Germline lookup yields CDR1 SGHRS and CDR2 YFSETQ. The CDR3 sequence: CASSVTGGAYEQYF. CDR3 DNA: TGCGCCAGCAGCGTGACAGGGGGGGCCTACGAGCAGTACTTC. The full variable domain, with the rest looked up from reference TRBV5-1 and TRBJ2-7, is KAGVTQTPRYLIKTRGQQVTLSCSPISGHRSVSWYQQTPGQGLQFLFEYFSETQRNKGNFPGRFSGRQFSNSRSEMNVSTLELGDSALYLCASSVTGGAYEQYFGPGTRLTVT.

The chain combines TRBV27 with TRBJ2-7; TRBD1 might be the D (5 bases). CDR3 size: 13 residues. CDR1 and CDR2 (germline): MNHEY, SMNVEV (reference sequence). Trimming removed 6 bases at V and 2 bases at J, with 11 bases between. CDR3 bases: TGTGCCAGCAGCGGCGGACATACCTACGAGCAGTACTTC. This sequence encodes CASSGGHTYEQYF.

This rearrangement joins TRBV5-4 to TRBJ2-2; TRBD1 agrees at 7 bases. Germline trimming cut 2 bases from V and 7 bases from J; bases unmatched to any gene: 5. The germline V gene encodes CDR1 SGHNT and CDR2 YYREEE (reference sequence). This CDR3 is 14 amino acids long. The CDR3 reads CASSLVQGVGELFF. The CDR3 bases are TGTGCCAGCAGCTTAGTGCAGGGGGTCGGGGAGCTGTTTTTT.

This chain uses TRBV4-3 with TRBJ2-6, with D hard to call. This CDR3 has 15 amino acids. Trimming left V 0 bases short and J 2 bases short, with 5 bases between. Looked up from germline, CDR1 is LGHNA and CDR2 is YSLEER. Here the CDR3 reads CASSQDGAGANVLTF. In DNA form, the CDR3 reads TGCGCCAGCAGCCAAGATGGGGCTGGGGCCAACGTCCTGACTTTC.

The chain carries TRBV9 and TRBJ2-5, with a weak D call TRBD1 (6 bases). Germline V gene sequence: CDR1 SGDLS, CDR2 YYNGEE. Trimming stripped 5 bases from V and 5 bases from J, with 22 bases between. The CDR3 spans 16 residues. The CDR3, as DNA: TGTGCCAGCAGTAGCCAGACAGGCAGTCGGCAGGAGACCCAGTACTTC. It is translated as CASSSQTGSRQETQYF. The whole variable domain, remainder taken from reference TRBV9 and TRBJ2-5, is DSGVTQTPKHLITATGQRVTLRCSPRSGDLSVYWYQQSLDQGLQFLIQYYNGEERAKGNILERFSAQQFPDLHSELNLSSLELGDSALYFCASSSQTGSRQETQYFGPGTRLLVL.

The V call is TRBV2, the J call TRBJ1-6; 8 bases line up with TRBD1. The CDR3 has 13 residues. Germline V lookup: CDR1 SNHLY, CDR2 FYNNEI. The J segment lost 6 bases and the V segment lost 7 bases, leaving 2 bases of the junction unmatched. The CDR3 reads CASMDRANSPLHF. CDR3 in DNA: TGTGCCAGCATGGACAGGGCTAATTCACCCCTCCACTTT.